Reported below is one T cell receptor beta chain. The specificity of this receptor is unknown. Per-nucleotide qualities are absent, and no much larger clonotype sits a single base away. The entry originates in a study of control samples from healthy donors and cancer patients (TCRdb year 2020). Inclusive of the bounding cysteine and phenylalanine, the CDR3 is 13 residues long. The read is trimmed to its CDR3 DNA, 39 bases read in frame from base 1. Relative to germline, V is 6 bases shorter and J is 6 bases shorter, with 15 bases between their ends. Based on the germline V gene, the CDR1 and CDR2 sequences are MGHRA and YSYEKL. Library method: the immunoSEQ multiplex PCR assay. TCRdb retrieved this table from immuneACCESS and kept in-frame rearrangements only. Not all clones are present; in checked studies, unresolved V genes account for under half, and no reason is known for the remainder. For this sample there are some 120,000 clones; about 95% appear just once. Approximately 4% of the sample is taken by the ten largest.

The specimen was blood. This clonotype was obtained from a young man in good health. The rearranged segments are TRBV4-1 and TRBJ2-7; the D segment cannot be called with confidence. The CDR3 corresponds to CASREQGVAEQYF. The nucleotide sequence is TGCGCCAGCAGGGAACAAGGTGTAGCCGAGCAGTACTTC.